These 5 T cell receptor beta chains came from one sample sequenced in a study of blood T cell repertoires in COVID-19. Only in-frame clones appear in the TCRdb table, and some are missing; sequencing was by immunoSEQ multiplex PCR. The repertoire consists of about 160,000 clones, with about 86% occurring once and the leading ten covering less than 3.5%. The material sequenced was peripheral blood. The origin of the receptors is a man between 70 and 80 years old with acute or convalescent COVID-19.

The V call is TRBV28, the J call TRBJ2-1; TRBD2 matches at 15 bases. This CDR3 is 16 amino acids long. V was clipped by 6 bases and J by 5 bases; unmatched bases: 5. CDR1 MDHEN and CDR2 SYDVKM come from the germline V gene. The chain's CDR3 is CASSRWTSGRDNEQFF. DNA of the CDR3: TGTGCCAGCAGCCGATGGACTAGCGGGAGGGACAATGAGCAGTTCTTC.

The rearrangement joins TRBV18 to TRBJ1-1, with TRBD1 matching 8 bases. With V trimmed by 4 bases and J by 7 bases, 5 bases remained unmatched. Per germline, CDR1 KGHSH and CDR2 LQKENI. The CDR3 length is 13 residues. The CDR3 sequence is CASSQTGVIEAFF. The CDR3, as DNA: TGTGCCAGCTCACAGACAGGGGTCATTGAAGCTTTCTTT.

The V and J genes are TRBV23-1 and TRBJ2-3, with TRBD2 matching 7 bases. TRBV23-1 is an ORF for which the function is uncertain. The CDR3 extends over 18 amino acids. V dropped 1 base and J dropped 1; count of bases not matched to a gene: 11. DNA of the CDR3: TGCGCCAGCAGTCAATTCACGGATCAGCGGGGTCGCACAGATACGCAGTATTTT. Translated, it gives CASSQFTDQRGRTDTQYF.

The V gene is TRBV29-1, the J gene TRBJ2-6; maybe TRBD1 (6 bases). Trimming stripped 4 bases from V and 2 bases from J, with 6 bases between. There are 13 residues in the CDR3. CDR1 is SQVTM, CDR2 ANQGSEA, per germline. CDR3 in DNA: TGCAGCGTTGCAGGGGCTGGGGCCAACGTCCTGACTTTC. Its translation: CSVAGAGANVLTF.

The CDR3 reads CASSYSASGSAYEQYF. For the CDR3, the DNA is TGTGCCAGCAGTTACTCCGCGTCGGGGAGCGCCTACGAGCAGTACTTC. The chain uses TRBV6-2 or TRBV6-3 and TRBJ2-7, with a possible D match to TRBD2 (5 bases). The CDR3 is 16 residues long. Germline V gene data show CDR1 as MNHEY and CDR2 as SVGEGT. Deletions cut 0 bases from V and 2 bases from J, with 14 bases between.